This T cell receptor (beta chain) was observed in a study of cytomegalovirus exposure and HLA in healthy donors. This clone was seen a handful of times. Primers: 60 Vbeta forward and 13 Jbeta reverse. As handled by the study authors: Approximately 83 million unique TCR beta chains, 9 million to 14 million shared, were counted in a later analysis. Profiling relied on immunoSEQ multiplex PCR, and the TCRdb table lists in-frame clones only, not all of them. The V and J calls and clone size were taken over from that table, and D and trimming were inferred from the DNA. The table lists about 160,000 clones, approximately 85% of them singletons. This sequence originates from a girl under 10 years old in good health and CMV-seropositive. The specimen sequenced was PBMCs.

CDR3 amino acids: CASSPGVGETQYF. The CDR3 DNA sequence: TGCGCCAGCAGCCCAGGGGTAGGAGAGACCCAGTACTTC. The J gene is TRBJ2-5, the V gene TRBV5-1; TRBD1 might be the D (6 bases). The CDR3 loop spans 13 amino acids. Germline assignment: CDR1 SGHRS and CDR2 YFSETQ. V was cut by 4 bases and J by 4 bases, with 11 bases left in between.